Each of the 10 T cell receptor beta chains below was sequenced from the same sample in a study of T cell responses to AZD1222 COVID-19 vaccine. Generated by immunoSEQ multiplex PCR, the TCRdb table keeps only in-frame clones and is missing some. Counted here are approximately 89,000 clones, over 80% occurring once; the ten biggest clones make up under 5%. Material: peripheral blood, obtained on day 0 of MenACWY control vaccination. These receptors originate from an adult in good health.

J is TRBJ1-4 and V is TRBV7-2; D remains ambiguous. The CDR3 spans 15 residues. Germline V gives CDR1 SGHTA, CDR2 FQGNSA. V dropped 1 base and J dropped 3 bases, with 9 bases sitting between them. The CDR3 reads CASSLVTMSNEKLFF. The CDR3 nucleotides are TGTGCCAGCAGCTTAGTAACAATGTCTAATGAAAAACTGTTTTTT.

The V and J genes are TRBV19 and TRBJ2-1; 8 nucleotides line up with TRBD2. Trimming at V came to 1 base and at J to 6 bases, leaving 5 bases not matched to a gene. Germline CDR1 is LNHDA and CDR2 is SQIVND (reference sequence). This CDR3 has 15 residues. Written as DNA, the CDR3 is TGTGCCAGTAGTATAGCCTTCGGGACTAGCAATGAGCAGTTCTTC. Translating it yields CASSIAFGTSNEQFF.

J is TRBJ2-1 and V is TRBV15, with TRBD2 identical over 9 bases. CDR1 is LNHNV, CDR2 YYDKDF, per germline (reference sequence). The CDR3 is 16 residues long. V trimming: 0 bases; J trimming: 10 bases; junction bases outside the gene matches: 10. The CDR3 sequence: CATSRDLKREVLEQFF. DNA for the CDR3: TGTGCCACCAGCAGAGATCTGAAGCGGGAGGTTTTGGAGCAGTTCTTC.

This chain connects TRBV19 to TRBJ1-1, with D uncertain. Germline V gene sequence: CDR1 LNHDA, CDR2 SQIVND (reference sequence). This CDR3 contains 12 residues. The ends were cut back, 0 bases at V and 10 bases at J, with 9 bases in the middle. For the CDR3, the DNA is TGTGCCAGTAGTATAGACGGTTTAATAGCTTTCTTT. Amino acids: CASSIDGLIAFF.

The chain links TRBV6-1 to TRBJ2-3; a weak D match, TRBD1 (6 bases). Per germline, CDR1 MNHNS and CDR2 SASEGT. Trimming removed 2 bases at V and 5 bases at J, with 8 bases between. The CDR3 is 13 residues long. This CDR3 is CASSESRGDTQYF. The CDR3 DNA sequence: TGTGCCAGCAGTGAATCCAGGGGAGATACGCAGTATTTT.

This chain links TRBV5-5 with TRBJ1-4; TRBD1 agrees at 9 bases. This CDR3 has 16 residues. V shed 1 base and J 3 bases; nucleotides not matched to a gene: 4. CDR1 SGHKS and CDR2 YYEKEE come from the germline V gene (reference sequence). CDR3 sequence: CASSLIQGASNEKLFF. In nucleotides, the CDR3 is TGTGCCAGCAGCTTGATACAGGGGGCATCTAATGAAAAACTGTTTTTT.

The chain employs TRBV12-3 or TRBV12-4 and TRBJ2-1; D remains unclear. V dropped 5 bases and J dropped 9 bases, with 8 bases sitting between them. The CDR3 runs to 11 residues. CDR3 DNA sequence: TGTGCCAGCAGTAAATATGGTGAGCAGTTCTTC. It translates to CASSKYGEQFF.

In DNA form, the CDR3 reads TGTGCCAGCGGAGGAGGGTCGTATTCACCCCTCCACTTT. Protein: CASGGGSYSPLHF. The chain couples TRBV28 to TRBJ1-6; D not resolved. Germline CDR1 is MDHEN and CDR2 is SYDVKM. The CDR3 contains 13 residues. V was cut by 8 bases and J by 8 bases, with 13 bases left in between.

The rearrangement joins TRBV5-8 to TRBJ1-5; perhaps TRBD1 as D (5 bases). CDR3 size: 16 residues. Germline assignment: CDR1 SGHTS and CDR2 YDEGEE. Trimming cost V 0 bases and J 8 bases, with 18 bases left between them. In DNA, the CDR3 is TGTGCCAGCAGCTTGGTCCGGGACGGACGATGGGAGCCCCAGCATTTT. Translating it yields CASSLVRDGRWEPQHF.

The rearrangement joins TRBV5-6 to TRBJ2-1; D not resolved. CDR1 and CDR2 from the germline V gene are SGHDT and YYEEEE. The CDR3 is made up of 15 amino acids. Between the trimmed V and J ends, which lost 0 bases and 2 bases, there was a span of 9 bases. The CDR3 sequence is CASSLGSQAYNEQFF. In DNA form, the CDR3 reads TGTGCCAGCAGCTTGGGAAGTCAGGCCTACAATGAGCAGTTCTTC.